The clone carrying this TCR beta chain was counted only a few times. The antigen is not known. The sample originates from a study of cytomegalovirus exposure and HLA in healthy donors. Whole-study results and caveats: Later analysis suggested links between common viral pathogens and several top significant clusters.

Primers for the PCR totalled 60 Vbeta and 13 Jbeta. This table comes from immunoSEQ multiplex PCR, and its TCRdb copy is limited to in-frame clones, with some not included. The sample has some 150,000 clones; 70% are singletons. The TCR was taken from a young woman in good health and CMV-seronegative. The sequencing input was PBMCs.

The CDR3 here is CASSLGNGAVTGNTIYF. DNA for the CDR3: TGTGCCAGCAGCTTAGGAAATGGGGCAGTAACTGGAAACACCATATATTTT. The chain carries TRBV13 and TRBJ1-3; maybe TRBD1 (5 bases). The V end was cut by 0 bases, the J end by 2 bases, with 14 bases between. The CDR3 consists of 17 residues. CDR1 and CDR2 (germline): PRHDT, FYEKMQ (reference sequence).